A single sample is the source of the 15 T cell receptor beta chains below, sequenced in a study of shared clonotypes between healthy human individuals. TCRdb keeps only in-frame clones here, not all; method: immunoSEQ multiplex PCR. The table includes some 680,000 clones, around 73% detected once. The sequenced sample consisted of memory CD4+ T cells sorted from blood. Subset noted: CD45RA-negative fraction. Every receptor here comes from a woman aged 30 to 39 in good health.

There are a few counts of this clone. The chain has TRBV5-1 and TRBJ2-2; TRBD1 agrees at 10 bases. Germline assignment: CDR1 SGHRS and CDR2 YFSETQ. V shed 5 bases and J 3 bases; nucleotides not matched to a gene: 4. The CDR3 covers 15 residues. The CDR3 spells CASRTGQGYTGELFF. For the CDR3, the DNA is TGCGCCAGCAGGACGGGACAGGGGTACACCGGGGAGCTGTTTTTT. The variable domain in full, completed from reference TRBV5-1 and TRBJ2-2, reads KAGVTQTPRYLIKTRGQQVTLSCSPISGHRSVSWYQQTPGQGLQFLFEYFSETQRNKGNFPGRFSGRQFSNSRSEMNVSTLELGDSALYLCASRTGQGYTGELFFGEGSRLTVL.

The J gene is TRBJ2-1, the V gene TRBV7-7, with 13 bases identical to TRBD2. Germline CDR1 is SSHAT and CDR2 is FNYEAQ (reference sequence). J gave up 8 bases and V 3 bases, and 4 bases lay outside the gene matches. The CDR3 contains 15 residues. The DNA for the CDR3 is TGTGCCAGCAGCTTGGGACTAGCGGGATTTGATGAGCAGTTCTTC. This translates into CASSLGLAGFDEQFF.

This clone was recorded only once. The chain carries TRBV11-2 and TRBJ2-7, with unresolved D. The germline gives CDR1 SGHAT, CDR2 FQNNGV. With 0 bases removed from V and 1 base from J, the gap between germline ends came to 10 bases. CDR3 length: 15 residues. The CDR3 sequence is CASSLETKSSYEQYF. CDR3 DNA sequence: TGTGCCAGCAGCTTAGAGACAAAGAGTTCCTACGAGCAGTACTTC.

In its sample, this clone was seen a few times. V and J are TRBV29-1 and TRBJ2-5, with 8 bases lining up with TRBD1. TRBJ2-7 matches the DNA end more closely, so the J call is doubtful. The CDR3 is 14 residues long. CDR1 is SQVTM, CDR2 ANQGSEA, per germline. CDR3 sequence reads: CSVVGWSGGNEQYF. The CDR3 DNA is TGCAGCGTTGTTGGGTGGTCAGGGGGCAACGAGCAGTACTTC.

There are a few counts of this clone. The V gene is TRBV10-3, the J gene TRBJ2-3; 8 bases line up with TRBD2. There are 14 residues in the CDR3. The germline V gene has CDR1 ENHRY and CDR2 SYGVKD. The V gene end was trimmed by 3 bases and the J gene end by 3 bases; junction bases not matched to a gene: 2. CDR3: CAISDSSGTDTQYF. The CDR3 DNA sequence: TGTGCCATCAGTGATTCTAGCGGGACAGATACGCAGTATTTT.

The chain carries TRBV7-9 and TRBJ1-1; D is undetermined. The V and J ends lost 0 bases and 10 bases respectively, with 15 bases between them. The length of the CDR3 is 14 residues. Germline CDR1 is SEHNR and CDR2 is FQNEAQ (reference sequence). DNA for the CDR3: TGTGCCAGCAGCTTAGCGTCGGTGGAGGGATCAGCTTTCTTT. It is translated as CASSLASVEGSAFF.

V usage is TRBV7-2 and J usage is TRBJ1-2; 10 bases line up with TRBD1. Germline CDR1 reads SGHTA; CDR2 reads FQGNSA. The CDR3 loop spans 14 amino acids. V lost 9 bases, J lost 0 bases, and 4 bases stayed unmatched. This CDR3 is CARLDRGPNYGYTF. In DNA form, the CDR3 reads TGTGCCAGACTAGACAGGGGGCCTAACTATGGCTACACCTTC. Together with reference TRBV7-2 and TRBJ1-2, the CDR3 gives the full variable domain: GAGVSQSPSNKVTEKGKDVELRCDPISGHTALYWYRQSLGQGLEFLIYFQGNSAPDKSGLPSDRFSAERTGGSVSTLTIQRTQQEDSAVYLCARLDRGPNYGYTFGSGTRLTVV.

This clone has just a few counts. In the same sample, other DNA sequences code for this CDR3. The V call is TRBV2, the J call TRBJ1-5; D call uncertain. The CDR3 length is 12 residues. V lost 2 bases and J lost 6, with 5 bases in between. Germline CDR1 reads SNHLY; CDR2 reads FYNNEI. The DNA of the CDR3 is TGTGCCAGCAGTGAACGGGGTCAGCCCCAGCATTTT. Its translation is CASSERGQPQHF.

This chain connects TRBV6-5 to TRBJ1-1; D remains ambiguous. Trimming removed 4 bases at V and 1 base at J, with 10 bases between. Per the germline V gene, CDR1 is MNHEY and CDR2 is SVGAGI. The CDR3 sequence is 14 residues long. CDR3 nucleotides: TGTGCCAGCAGTTCCCGACTGAGGAACACTGAAGCTTTCTTT. Translated: CASSSRLRNTEAFF.

CDR3 bases: TGTGCCTGGAGTGTACGAGTTGAAGCTTTCTTT. Its protein product is CAWSVRVEAFF. The chain uses TRBV30 and TRBJ1-1; D not resolved. The V gene's germline CDR1 is GTSNPN and CDR2 SVGIG (reference sequence). This CDR3 spans 11 amino acids. V was clipped by 0 bases and J by 7 bases, with 6 bases between them.

The chain joins TRBV9 to TRBJ1-1, with no clear D. The CDR3 loop spans 13 amino acids. Germline V lookup: CDR1 SGDLS, CDR2 YYNGEE. V lost 6 bases and J 0 bases, leaving 9 bases between the germline ends. CDR3: CASTLGVNTEAFF. The CDR3 nucleotides read TGTGCCAGCACCCTCGGCGTGAACACTGAAGCTTTCTTT.

The chain links TRBV5-8 to TRBJ2-7; TRBD1 might be the D (5 bases). The V end was cut by 0 bases, the J end by 5 bases, with 12 bases between. The CDR3 spans 14 residues. Looked up from germline, CDR1 is SGHTS and CDR2 is YDEGEE. The CDR3 DNA reads as TGTGCCAGCAGCTTGGGTCCAGGGCGCCACGAGCAGTACTTC. This encodes CASSLGPGRHEQYF.

The gene calls are TRBV30 and TRBJ1-5; tentatively, D is TRBD1 (6 bases). The germline CDR1 and CDR2 sequences are GTSNPN and SVGIG (reference sequence). There are 14 residues in the CDR3. V was shortened by 0 bases and J by 5 bases, with 11 bases between the two germline ends. CDR3 amino acids: CAWSVGGRDQPQHF. Here the CDR3 DNA reads TGTGCCTGGAGTGTTGGGGGCCGGGATCAGCCCCAGCATTTT.

This clone was counted a few times. Other DNA sequences of this sample code for an identical CDR3. This chain links TRBV6-1 with TRBJ1-1; 7 nucleotides line up with TRBD1. This CDR3 has 14 residues. Germline trimming cut 6 bases from V and 2 bases from J; bases unmatched to any gene: 6. The V gene's germline CDR1 is MNHNS and CDR2 SASEGT. The CDR3 reads CASSPRGGNTEAFF. The CDR3 nucleotides read TGTGCCAGCAGCCCCAGGGGGGGAAACACTGAAGCTTTCTTT.

The J gene is TRBJ2-7, the V gene TRBV6-6; D possibly corresponds to TRBD1 (5 bases). CDR1 MNHNY and CDR2 SVGAGI come from the germline V gene (reference sequence). The CDR3 runs 14 residues. V gave up 0 bases and J gave up 3 bases, with 9 bases separating them. CDR3 sequence: CASSYSGDGYEQYF. CDR3 bases: TGTGCCAGCAGTTACTCAGGGGATGGCTACGAGCAGTACTTC.